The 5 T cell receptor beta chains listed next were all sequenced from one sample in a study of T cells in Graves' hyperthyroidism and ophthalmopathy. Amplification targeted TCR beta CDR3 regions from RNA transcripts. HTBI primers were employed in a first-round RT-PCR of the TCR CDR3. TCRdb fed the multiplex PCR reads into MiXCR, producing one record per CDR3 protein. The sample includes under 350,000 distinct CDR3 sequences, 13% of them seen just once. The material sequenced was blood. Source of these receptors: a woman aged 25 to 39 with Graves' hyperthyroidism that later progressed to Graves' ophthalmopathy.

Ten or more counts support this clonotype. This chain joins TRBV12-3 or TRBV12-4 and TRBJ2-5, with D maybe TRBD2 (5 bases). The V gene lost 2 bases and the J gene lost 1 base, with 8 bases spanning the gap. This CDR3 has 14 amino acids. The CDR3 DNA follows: TGTGCCAGCAGTTTAAAGCGGCGCCAAGAGACCCAGTACTTC. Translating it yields CASSLKRRQETQYF.

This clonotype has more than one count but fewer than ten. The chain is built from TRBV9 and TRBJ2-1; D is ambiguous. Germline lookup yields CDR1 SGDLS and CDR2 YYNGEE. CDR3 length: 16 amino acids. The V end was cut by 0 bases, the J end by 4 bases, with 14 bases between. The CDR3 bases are TGTGCCAGCAGCGTAGATGGAGTGGCCCTATACAATGAGCAGTTCTTC. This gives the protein CASSVDGVALYNEQFF.

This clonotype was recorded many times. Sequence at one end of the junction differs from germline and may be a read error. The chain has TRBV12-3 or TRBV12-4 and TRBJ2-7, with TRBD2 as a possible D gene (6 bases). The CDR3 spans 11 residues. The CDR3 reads CASSLAVEQYF. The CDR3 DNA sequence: TGTGCCAGCAGCTTAGCGGTGGAGCAGTACTTC.

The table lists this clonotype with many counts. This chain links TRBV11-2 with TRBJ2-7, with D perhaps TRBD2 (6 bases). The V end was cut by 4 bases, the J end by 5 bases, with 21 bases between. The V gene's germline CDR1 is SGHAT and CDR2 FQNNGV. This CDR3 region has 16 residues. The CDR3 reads CASSSWRGTSPHEQYF. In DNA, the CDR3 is TGTGCCAGCAGCTCTTGGCGGGGTACATCTCCGCACGAGCAGTACTTC. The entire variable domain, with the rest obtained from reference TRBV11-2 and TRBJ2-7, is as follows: EAGVAQSPRYKIIEKRQSVAFWCNPISGHATLYWYQQILGQGPKLLIQFQNNGVVDDSQLPKDRFSAERLKGVDSTLKIQPAKLEDSAVYLCASSSWRGTSPHEQYFGPGTRLTVT.

As DNA, the CDR3 is TGTGCCAGCAGCCCTCGGGGAGACACAGATACGCAGTATTTT. Amino acids: CASSPRGDTDTQYF. The V gene is TRBV7-9, the J gene TRBJ2-3; tentatively, D is TRBD2 (5 bases). Trimming pared 5 bases from V and 2 bases from J, leaving 11 bases between. The CDR3 loop spans 14 amino acids. Per the germline V gene, CDR1 is SEHNR and CDR2 is FQNEAQ (reference sequence).